These 18 T cell receptor beta chains were sequenced from one sample in a study of T cells in Graves' hyperthyroidism and ophthalmopathy. RNA transcripts provided the source from which TCR beta CDR3 regions were amplified. A set of HTBI primers served as the primers for a first-round RT-PCR of the TCR CDR3. TCRdb fed the multiplex PCR reads into MiXCR, producing one record per CDR3 protein. The table lists some 690,000 distinct CDR3 sequences, roughly a sixth of them singletons. Sequencing was done on a sample of blood. Source of these receptors: a man aged 45-60 years with Graves' hyperthyroidism.

This clonotype was detected only a few times. Being one base from a much bigger clone, this may be a read error. The V gene is TRBV11-2, the J gene TRBJ1-1; TRBD1 agrees at 8 bases. With V trimmed by 3 bases and J by 0 bases, 9 bases remained unmatched. Germline assignment: CDR1 SGHAT and CDR2 FQNNGV. This CDR3 has 17 amino acids. The CDR3 loop reads CASSFPTGGNVNTEAFF. The CDR3 DNA is TGTGCCAGCAGCTTCCCCACAGGGGGGAACGTGAACACTGAAGCTTTCTTT.

In regard to this clonotype: Given a much more abundant clone one base away, this may be a read error. This rearrangement joins TRBV14 to TRBJ1-5, with TRBD1 matching over 7 bases. Germline assignment: CDR1 SGHDN and CDR2 FVKESK. The CDR3 consists of 14 residues. V dropped 3 bases and J dropped 6; count of bases not matched to a gene: 5. The CDR3 loop reads CASSQTGFSQPQHF. CDR3 nucleotide sequence: TGTGCCAGCAGCCAGACAGGGTTCAGTCAGCCCCAGCATTTT. The whole variable domain, remainder taken from reference TRBV14 and TRBJ1-5, is EAGVTQFPSHSVIEKGQTVTLRCDPISGHDNLYWYRRVMGKEIKFLLHFVKESKQDESGMPNNRFLAERTGGTYSTLKVQPAELEDSGVYFCASSQTGFSQPQHFGDGTRLSIL.

The chain carries TRBV20-1 and TRBJ1-4, with TRBD1 as a possible D gene (6 bases). Per the germline V gene, CDR1 is DFQATT and CDR2 is SNEGSKA (reference sequence). The V end lost 4 bases, the J end lost 6 bases, and 15 bases lay between the germline ends. The CDR3 extends over 14 amino acids. CDR3 sequence: CSANRALGDEKLFF. The CDR3 DNA reads TGCAGTGCTAACAGGGCACTCGGAGATGAAAAACTGTTTTTT.

This clonotype has only a few counts. V usage is TRBV19 and J usage is TRBJ1-1; D is uncertain. Germline V lookup: CDR1 LNHDA, CDR2 SQIVND (reference sequence). There are 12 residues in the CDR3. V gave up 3 bases and J gave up 2 bases, with 4 bases separating them. The chain's CDR3 is CASSMRNTEAFF. The CDR3 DNA is TGTGCCAGTAGTATGAGAAACACTGAAGCTTTCTTT.

This clonotype showed up many times. The chain is built from TRBV12-3 or TRBV12-4 and TRBJ1-5; D is perhaps TRBD1 (5 bases). The V end lost 7 bases, the J end lost 5 bases, and 15 bases lay between the germline ends. This CDR3 is 14 amino acids long. CDR3 nucleotide sequence: TGTGCCAGCACTGAGGGCCAAGGGGATCAGCCCCAGCATTTT. Its protein product is CASTEGQGDQPQHF.

This chain connects TRBV30 to TRBJ2-7; D is possibly TRBD1 or TRBD2 (5 bases each). The CDR3 is 17 residues long. Germline V lookup: CDR1 GTSNPN, CDR2 SVGIG (reference sequence). V was shortened by 2 bases and J by 5 bases, with 25 bases between the two germline ends. CDR3 in amino acids: CAWSSWGRALRGNEQYF. CDR3 nucleotide sequence: TGTGCCTGGAGTTCTTGGGGGAGAGCGCTGAGGGGTAACGAGCAGTACTTC.

This clonotype appeared many times. This chain joins TRBV6-2 or TRBV6-3 and TRBJ1-1, with 10 bases identical to TRBD1. The CDR3 contains 16 residues. V shed 6 bases, J shed 3 bases, and the junction held 10 bases outside the gene matches. Germline V gene sequence: CDR1 MNHEY, CDR2 SVGEGT. The CDR3 DNA reads TGTGCCAGCAGGAAAGACAGGGGGCCTCTGGACACTGAAGCTTTCTTT. Protein sequence: CASRKDRGPLDTEAFF.

This clonotype appeared many times. V and J are TRBV20-1 and TRBJ1-2; D remains ambiguous. This CDR3 comprises 15 residues. Germline V lookup: CDR1 DFQATT, CDR2 SNEGSKA (reference sequence). V lost 3 bases and J lost 3, with 17 bases in between. Written as DNA, the CDR3 is TGCAGTGCTAGTCCACAGAGGGTTAGGGACTATGGCTACACCTTC. Protein: CSASPQRVRDYGYTF.

The chain is built from TRBV30 and TRBJ1-2, with D perhaps matching TRBD1 (5 bases). This CDR3 contains 15 residues. V lost 3 bases and J lost 8, with 22 bases in between. Germline V gene data show CDR1 as GTSNPN and CDR2 as SVGIG (reference sequence). In DNA, the CDR3 is TGTGCCTGGAGCCGAGACCCGACAGCCCGAGTGGGCTACACCTTC. Its translation is CAWSRDPTARVGYTF. The entire variable domain, with the rest obtained from reference TRBV30 and TRBJ1-2, is as follows: SQTIHQWPATLVQPVGSPLSLECTVEGTSNPNLYWYRQAAGRGLQLLFYSVGIGQISSEVPQNLSASRPQDRQFILSSKKLLLSDSGFYLCAWSRDPTARVGYTFGSGTRLTVV.

This clonotype was counted at least ten times. The V and J genes are TRBV7-2 and TRBJ2-7, with 9 bases lining up with TRBD2. Germline assignment: CDR1 SGHTA and CDR2 FQGNSA. The CDR3 runs 14 residues. V shed 8 bases, J shed 7 bases, and the junction held 12 bases outside the gene matches. The CDR3 region has the DNA TGTGCCAGCTTCCCCCAGGAGCGGGAGGATGAGCAGTACTTC. This encodes CASFPQEREDEQYF.

This clonotype appeared many times. The V gene is TRBV30, the J gene TRBJ2-5, with 12 nucleotides matching TRBD2. Germline V gives CDR1 GTSNPN, CDR2 SVGIG (reference sequence). CDR3 length: 19 residues. V lost 2 bases, J lost 0 bases, and 13 bases stayed unmatched. The CDR3 nucleotides read TGTGCCTGGAGTTTCTGGGCTAGCGGGAGGGGACCGTACCAAGAGACCCAGTACTTC. Encoded protein: CAWSFWASGRGPYQETQYF.

The rearrangement joins TRBV9 to TRBJ1-5; tentatively, D is TRBD1 (6 bases). CDR3 length: 14 amino acids. Per the germline V gene, CDR1 is SGDLS and CDR2 is YYNGEE. The ends were cut back, 5 bases at V and 4 bases at J, with 13 bases in the middle. CDR3 sequence: CASSPSGVNQPQHF. CDR3 in DNA: TGTGCCAGCAGTCCTTCAGGGGTGAATCAGCCCCAGCATTTT.

The rearrangement links TRBV19 to TRBJ2-1, with unresolved D. Germline lookup yields CDR1 LNHDA and CDR2 SQIVND (reference sequence). Trimming left V 8 bases short and J 6 bases short, with 8 bases between. The CDR3 loop spans 11 amino acids. The CDR3 protein is CASDDLNEQFF. The CDR3 nucleotides read TGTGCCAGTGACGACCTCAATGAGCAGTTCTTC.

This clonotype was detected only a few times. The rearrangement links TRBV6-2 or TRBV6-3 to TRBJ2-1; no clear D gene. The CDR3 is 13 amino acids. V was shortened by 1 base and J by 5 bases, with 6 bases between the two germline ends. In germline, CDR1 is MNHEY, CDR2 SVGEGT. CDR3 protein: CASSYYGDNEQFF. CDR3 nucleotide sequence: TGTGCCAGCAGTTACTATGGAGACAATGAGCAGTTCTTC.

This clonotype was recorded a few times. The chain recombines TRBV19 with TRBJ1-1; D may be TRBD1 (6 bases). The CDR3 consists of 14 residues. V lost 7 bases and J lost 1, with 13 bases in between. Germline loops: CDR1 LNHDA, CDR2 SQIVND (reference sequence). The CDR3 sequence: CASIRGGRNTEAFF. The CDR3 DNA reads TGTGCCAGTATAAGGGGGGGGAGGAACACTGAAGCTTTCTTT.

This clonotype was picked up many times. The gene calls are TRBV6-1 and TRBJ2-7; D is perhaps TRBD1 (5 bases). Germline values: CDR1 MNHNS, CDR2 SASEGT. Trimming removed 2 bases from V and 3 bases from J, with 8 bases in between. This CDR3 is built from 13 residues. CDR3 coding DNA: TGTGCCAGCAGTGAACAGGGTCTCTACGAGCAGTACTTC. It specifies CASSEQGLYEQYF.

This chain links TRBV6-1 with TRBJ2-7; TRBD1 aligns across 9 bases. CDR3 length: 18 residues. Trimming cost V 6 bases and J 3 bases; bases outside gene matches: 18. In germline, CDR1 is MNHNS, CDR2 SASEGT. CDR3 sequence (DNA): TGTGCCAGCAGCTCCGAGCCGGGACAGGGACCCATTCTCTACGAGCAGTACTTC. Translation: CASSSEPGQGPILYEQYF.

This clonotype was observed a few times. This chain joins TRBV24-1 and TRBJ2-3; D gene unclear. The V and J ends lost 6 bases and 1 base respectively, with 4 bases between them. CDR1 KGHDR and CDR2 SFDVKD come from the germline V gene. The CDR3 covers 12 residues. DNA of the CDR3: TGTGCCACCAGTTACGGCACAGATACGCAGTATTTT. This translates into CATSYGTDTQYF.